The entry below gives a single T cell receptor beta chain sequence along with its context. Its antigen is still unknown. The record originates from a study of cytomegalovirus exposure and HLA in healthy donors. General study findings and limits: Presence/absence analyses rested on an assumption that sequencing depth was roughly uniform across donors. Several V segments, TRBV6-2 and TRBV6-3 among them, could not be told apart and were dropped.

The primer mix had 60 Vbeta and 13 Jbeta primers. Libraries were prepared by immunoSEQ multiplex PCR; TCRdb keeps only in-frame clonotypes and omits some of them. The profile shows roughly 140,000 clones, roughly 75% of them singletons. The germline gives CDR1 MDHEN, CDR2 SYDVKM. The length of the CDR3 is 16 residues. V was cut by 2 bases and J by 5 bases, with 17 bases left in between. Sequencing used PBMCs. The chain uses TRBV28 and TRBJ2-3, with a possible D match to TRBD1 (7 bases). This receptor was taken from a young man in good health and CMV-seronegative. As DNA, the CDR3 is TGTGCCAGCAGTTTAGGAGGGGGCCTAGGGGAAGATACGCAGTATTTT. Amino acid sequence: CASSLGGGLGEDTQYF.